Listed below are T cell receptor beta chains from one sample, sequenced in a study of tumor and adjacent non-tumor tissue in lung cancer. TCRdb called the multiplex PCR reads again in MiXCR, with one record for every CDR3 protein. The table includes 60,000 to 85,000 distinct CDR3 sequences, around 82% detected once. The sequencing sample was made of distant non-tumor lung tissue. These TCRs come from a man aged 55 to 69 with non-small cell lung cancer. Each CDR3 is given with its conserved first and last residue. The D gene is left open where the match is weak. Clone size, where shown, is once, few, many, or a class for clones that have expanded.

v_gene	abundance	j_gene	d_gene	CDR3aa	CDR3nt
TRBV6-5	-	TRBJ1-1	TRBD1	CAGSLGQGNTKAFF	TGTGCCGGCAGTCTCGGACAGGGGAATACTAAAGCTTTCTTT
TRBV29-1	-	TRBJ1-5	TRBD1	CSAELTGGAQQF	TGTAGCGCGGAGTTAACAGGGGGCGCCCAGCAATTT
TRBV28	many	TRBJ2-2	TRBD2	CASSRISGSGTGELFF	TGTGCCAGCAGCAGGATAAGCGGGAGCGGAACCGGGGAGCTGTTTTTT
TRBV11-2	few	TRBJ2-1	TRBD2	CASSLSSGRENEQFF	TGTGCCAGCAGCTTATCTAGCGGGAGGGAAAATGAGCAGTTCTTC
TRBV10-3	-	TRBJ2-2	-	CGITAENTRELFF	TGTGGCATCACTGCGGAGAACACCAGGGAGCTGTTTTTT
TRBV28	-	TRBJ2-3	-	CASSFVSGTGAQYF	TGTGCTAGCAGTTTCGTTTCGGGCACAGGTGCGCAGTATTTT
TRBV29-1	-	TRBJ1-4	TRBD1	CSVETGTGCEKLLF	TGCAGCGTTGAAACTGGGACAGGGTGTGAAAAACTGCTTTTT
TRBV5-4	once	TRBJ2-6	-	CASGLPSSGANVLTF	TGTGCCAGCGGCTTGCCCAGCTCTGGGGCCAACGTCCTGACCTTC
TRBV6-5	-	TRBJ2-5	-	CASSPSRGKEAQYF	TGTGCGAGCAGCCCGTCCCGGGGCAAAGAGGCCCAGTACTTT
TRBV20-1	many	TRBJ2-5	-	CSALGRQETQYF	TGCAGTGCCCTGGGACGGCAAGAGACCCAGTACTTC
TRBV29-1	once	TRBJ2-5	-	CNVADRYQETRYF	TGTAACGTAGCGGACAGATACCAAGAGACCCGGTACTTC